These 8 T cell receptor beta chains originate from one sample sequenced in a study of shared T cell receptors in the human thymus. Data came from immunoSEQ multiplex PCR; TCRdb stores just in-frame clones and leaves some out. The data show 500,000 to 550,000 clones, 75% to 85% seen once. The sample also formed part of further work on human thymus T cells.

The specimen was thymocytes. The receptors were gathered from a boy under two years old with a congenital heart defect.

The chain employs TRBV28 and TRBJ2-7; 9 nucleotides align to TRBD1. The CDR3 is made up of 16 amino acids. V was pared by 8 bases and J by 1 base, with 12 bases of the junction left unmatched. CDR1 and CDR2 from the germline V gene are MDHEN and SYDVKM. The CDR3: CASPPGQGGASYEQYF. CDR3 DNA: TGTGCCAGCCCCCCGGGACAGGGAGGTGCATCCTACGAGCAGTACTTC.

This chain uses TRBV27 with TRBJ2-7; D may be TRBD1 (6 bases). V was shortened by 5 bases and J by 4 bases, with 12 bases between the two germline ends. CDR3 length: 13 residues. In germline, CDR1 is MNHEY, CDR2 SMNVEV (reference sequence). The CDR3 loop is CASSAGVQYEQYF. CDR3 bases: TGTGCCAGCAGTGCAGGGGTACAGTACGAGCAGTACTTC.

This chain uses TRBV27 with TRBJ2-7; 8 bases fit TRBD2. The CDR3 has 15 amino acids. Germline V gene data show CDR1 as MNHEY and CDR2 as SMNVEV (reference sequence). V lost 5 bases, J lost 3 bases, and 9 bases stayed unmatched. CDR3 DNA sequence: TGTGCCAGCAGTCCCTCCGGGACTAGTCGCTACGAGCAGTACTTC. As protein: CASSPSGTSRYEQYF.

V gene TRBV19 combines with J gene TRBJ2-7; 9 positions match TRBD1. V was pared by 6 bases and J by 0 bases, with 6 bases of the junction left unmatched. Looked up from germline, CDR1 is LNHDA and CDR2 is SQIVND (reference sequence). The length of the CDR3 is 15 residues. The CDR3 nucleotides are TGTGCCAGTAGGCCAGGGACAGGGACCTCCTACGAGCAGTACTTC. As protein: CASRPGTGTSYEQYF.

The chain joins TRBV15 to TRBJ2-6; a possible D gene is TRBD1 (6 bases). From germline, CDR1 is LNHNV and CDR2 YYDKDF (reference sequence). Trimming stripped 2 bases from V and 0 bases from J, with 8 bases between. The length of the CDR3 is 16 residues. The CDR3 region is CATSRFRGSGANVLTF. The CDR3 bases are TGTGCCACCAGCAGATTCAGGGGCTCTGGGGCCAACGTCCTGACTTTC.

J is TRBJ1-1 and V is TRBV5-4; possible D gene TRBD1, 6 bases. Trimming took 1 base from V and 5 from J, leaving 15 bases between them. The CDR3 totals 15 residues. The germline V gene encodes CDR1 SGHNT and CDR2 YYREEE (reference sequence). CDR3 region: CASSLWAGDATEAFF. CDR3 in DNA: TGTGCCAGCAGCTTGTGGGCAGGGGATGCGACTGAAGCTTTCTTT.

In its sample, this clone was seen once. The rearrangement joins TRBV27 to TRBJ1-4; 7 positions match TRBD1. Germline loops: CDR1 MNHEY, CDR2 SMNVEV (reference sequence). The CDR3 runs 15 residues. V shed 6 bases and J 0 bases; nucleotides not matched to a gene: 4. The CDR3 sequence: CASRPQGSTNEKLFF. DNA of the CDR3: TGTGCCAGCAGGCCACAGGGGTCAACTAATGAAAAACTGTTTTTT.

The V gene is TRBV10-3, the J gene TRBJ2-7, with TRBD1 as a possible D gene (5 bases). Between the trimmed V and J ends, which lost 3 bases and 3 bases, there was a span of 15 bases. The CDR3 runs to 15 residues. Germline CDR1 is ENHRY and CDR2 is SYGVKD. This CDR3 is CAISDPHDRRYEQYF. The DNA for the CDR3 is TGTGCCATCAGTGACCCACATGACAGACGCTACGAGCAGTACTTC.